This T cell receptor beta chain derives from a study of cytomegalovirus exposure and HLA in healthy donors. Both 60 Vbeta primers and 13 Jbeta primers went into the PCR. Clones were read by immunoSEQ multiplex PCR, and TCRdb kept only the in-frame ones, dropping some. Counted here are 150,000 to 200,000 clones, approximately 79% occurring once; the ten biggest clones make up approximately 1.5%. Findings of the study overall: Follow-up analysis later connected one missense variant in DCLRE1C with trimming of TCR beta V- and J-genes.

About this clone: No antigen is known for it.

The V gene end was trimmed by 2 bases and the J gene end by 7 bases; junction bases not matched to a gene: 2. Germline V gives CDR1 SGHAT, CDR2 FQNNGV. This CDR3 region has 14 residues. The chain recombines TRBV11-2 with TRBJ2-4, with 10 bases lining up with TRBD1. The origin of this receptor is a girl aged 5-17 years in good health and CMV-seropositive. Source material: PBMCs. CDR3: CASSLPGQGNIQYF. In nucleotides, the CDR3 is TGTGCCAGCAGCTTACCGGGACAGGGGAACATTCAGTACTTC. The full variable domain, rest sourced from reference TRBV11-2 and TRBJ2-4, is EAGVAQSPRYKIIEKRQSVAFWCNPISGHATLYWYQQILGQGPKLLIQFQNNGVVDDSQLPKDRFSAERLKGVDSTLKIQPAKLEDSAVYLCASSLPGQGNIQYFGAGTRLSVL.